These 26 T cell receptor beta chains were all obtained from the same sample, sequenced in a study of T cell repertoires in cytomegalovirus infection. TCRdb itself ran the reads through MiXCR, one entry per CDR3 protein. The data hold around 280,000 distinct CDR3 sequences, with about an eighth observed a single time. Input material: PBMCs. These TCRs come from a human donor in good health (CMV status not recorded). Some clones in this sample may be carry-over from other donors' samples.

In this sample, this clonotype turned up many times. The CDR3 is CASSPAGAYGYTF. Written as DNA, the CDR3 is TGTGCCAGCAGCCCCGCGGGGGCCTATGGCTACACCTTC. V gene TRBV7-8 combines with J gene TRBJ1-2; perhaps TRBD1 as D (6 bases). This CDR3 has 13 residues. Germline lookup yields CDR1 SGHVS and CDR2 FQNEAQ. V lost 5 bases to trimming and J lost 4 bases, with 11 bases between them.

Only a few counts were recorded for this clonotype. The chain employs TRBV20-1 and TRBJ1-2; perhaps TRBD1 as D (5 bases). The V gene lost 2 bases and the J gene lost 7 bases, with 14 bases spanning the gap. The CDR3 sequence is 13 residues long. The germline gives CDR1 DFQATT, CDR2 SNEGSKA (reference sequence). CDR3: CSARPTAWGGYTF. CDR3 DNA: TGCAGTGCTAGACCGACAGCCTGGGGTGGCTACACCTTC.

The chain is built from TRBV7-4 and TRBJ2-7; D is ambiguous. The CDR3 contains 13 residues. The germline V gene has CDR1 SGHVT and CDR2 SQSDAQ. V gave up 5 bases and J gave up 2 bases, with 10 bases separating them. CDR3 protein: CASSRTATYEQYF. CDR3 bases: TGTGCCAGCAGCCGGACGGCTACCTACGAGCAGTACTTC.

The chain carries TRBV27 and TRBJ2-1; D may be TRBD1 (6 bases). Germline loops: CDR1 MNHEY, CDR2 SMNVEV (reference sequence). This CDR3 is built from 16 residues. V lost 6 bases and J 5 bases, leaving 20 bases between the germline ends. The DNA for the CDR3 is TGTGCCAGCAGCTGGGGAGACAGGTTCTTAGACAATGAGCAGTTCTTC. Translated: CASSWGDRFLDNEQFF.

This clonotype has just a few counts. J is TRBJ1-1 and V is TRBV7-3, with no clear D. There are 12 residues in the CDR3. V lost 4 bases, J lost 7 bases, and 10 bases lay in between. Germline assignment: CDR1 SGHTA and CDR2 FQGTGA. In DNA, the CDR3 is TGTGCCAGCAGCTCAAGATATGGTGAAGCTTTCTTT. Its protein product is CASSSRYGEAFF.

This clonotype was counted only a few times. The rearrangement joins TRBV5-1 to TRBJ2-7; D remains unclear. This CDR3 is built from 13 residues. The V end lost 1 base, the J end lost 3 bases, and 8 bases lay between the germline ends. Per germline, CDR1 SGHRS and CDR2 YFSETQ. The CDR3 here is CASSLFGDYEQYF. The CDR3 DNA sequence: TGCGCCAGCAGCTTGTTTGGGGACTACGAGCAGTACTTC.

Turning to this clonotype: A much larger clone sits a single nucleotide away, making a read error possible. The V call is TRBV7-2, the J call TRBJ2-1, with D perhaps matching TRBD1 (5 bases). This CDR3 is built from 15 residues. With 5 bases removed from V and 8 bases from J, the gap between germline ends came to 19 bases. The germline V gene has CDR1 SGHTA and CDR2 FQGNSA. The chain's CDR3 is CASSPRAGSRDEQFF. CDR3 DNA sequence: TGTGCCAGCAGCCCTAGGGCCGGCTCCAGGGATGAGCAGTTCTTC.

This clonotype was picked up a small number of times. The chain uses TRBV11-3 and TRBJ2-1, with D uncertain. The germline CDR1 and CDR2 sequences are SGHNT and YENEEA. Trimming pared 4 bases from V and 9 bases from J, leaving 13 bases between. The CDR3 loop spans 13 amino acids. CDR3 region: CASSSATGGEQFF. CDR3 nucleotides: TGTGCCAGCAGCTCGGCCACCGGTGGTGAGCAGTTCTTC.

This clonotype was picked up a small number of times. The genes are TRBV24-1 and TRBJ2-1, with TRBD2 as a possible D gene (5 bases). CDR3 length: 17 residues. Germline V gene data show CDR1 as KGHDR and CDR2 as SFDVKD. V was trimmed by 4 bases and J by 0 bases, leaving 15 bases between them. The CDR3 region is CATSDPRGALSYNEQFF. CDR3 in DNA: TGTGCCACCAGTGACCCTCGGGGTGCCCTCTCCTACAATGAGCAGTTCTTC.

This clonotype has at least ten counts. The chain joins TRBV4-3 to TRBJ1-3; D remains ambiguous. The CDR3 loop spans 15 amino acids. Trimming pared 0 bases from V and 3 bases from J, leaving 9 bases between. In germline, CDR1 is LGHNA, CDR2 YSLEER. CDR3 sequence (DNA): TGCGCCAGCAGCCAAGAGTGGAATTTTGGAAACACCATATATTTT. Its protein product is CASSQEWNFGNTIYF.

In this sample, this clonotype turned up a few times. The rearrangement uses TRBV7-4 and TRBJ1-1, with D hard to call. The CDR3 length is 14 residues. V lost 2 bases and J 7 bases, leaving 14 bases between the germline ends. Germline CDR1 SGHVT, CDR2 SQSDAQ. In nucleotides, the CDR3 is TGTGCCAGCAGCTTAAATGGGCTTAACGGTGAAGCTTTCTTT. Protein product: CASSLNGLNGEAFF.

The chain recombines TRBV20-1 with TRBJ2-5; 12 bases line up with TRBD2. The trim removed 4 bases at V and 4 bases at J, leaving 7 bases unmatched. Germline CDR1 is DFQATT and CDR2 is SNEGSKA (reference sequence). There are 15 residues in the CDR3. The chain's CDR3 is CSAIASGGALETQYF. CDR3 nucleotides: TGCAGTGCTATAGCTAGCGGGGGGGCTCTAGAGACCCAGTACTTC.

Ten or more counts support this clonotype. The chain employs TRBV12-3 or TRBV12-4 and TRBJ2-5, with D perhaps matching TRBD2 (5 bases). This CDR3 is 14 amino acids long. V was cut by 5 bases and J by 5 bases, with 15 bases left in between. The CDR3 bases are TGTGCCAGCAGTATCGGGATGGGCCCGGAGACCCAGTACTTC. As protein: CASSIGMGPETQYF.

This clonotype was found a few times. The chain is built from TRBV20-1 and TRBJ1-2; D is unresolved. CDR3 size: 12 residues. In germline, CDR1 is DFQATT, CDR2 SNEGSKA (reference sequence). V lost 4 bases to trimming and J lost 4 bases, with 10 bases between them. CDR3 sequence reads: CSATPNFYGYTF. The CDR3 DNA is TGCAGTGCTACACCCAACTTCTATGGCTACACCTTC.

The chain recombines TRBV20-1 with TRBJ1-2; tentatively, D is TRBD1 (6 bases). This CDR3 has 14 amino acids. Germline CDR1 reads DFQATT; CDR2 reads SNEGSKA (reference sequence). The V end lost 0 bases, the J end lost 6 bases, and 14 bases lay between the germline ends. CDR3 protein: CSARDTGKLDGYTF. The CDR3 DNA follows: TGCAGTGCTAGAGATACAGGGAAATTGGATGGCTACACCTTC.

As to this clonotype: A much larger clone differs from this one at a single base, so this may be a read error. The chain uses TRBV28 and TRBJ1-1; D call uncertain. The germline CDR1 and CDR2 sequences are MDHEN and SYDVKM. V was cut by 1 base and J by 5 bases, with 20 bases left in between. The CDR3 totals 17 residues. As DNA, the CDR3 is TGTGCCAGCAGTTTATATTCGCGACGGACGGTCGGAACTGAAGCTTTCTTT. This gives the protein CASSLYSRRTVGTEAFF. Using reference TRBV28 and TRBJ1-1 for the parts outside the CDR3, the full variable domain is DVKVTQSSRYLVKRTGEKVFLECVQDMDHENMFWYRQDPGLGLRLIYFSYDVKMKEKGDIPEGYSVSREKKERFSLILESASTNQTSMYLCASSLYSRRTVGTEAFFGQGTRLTVV.

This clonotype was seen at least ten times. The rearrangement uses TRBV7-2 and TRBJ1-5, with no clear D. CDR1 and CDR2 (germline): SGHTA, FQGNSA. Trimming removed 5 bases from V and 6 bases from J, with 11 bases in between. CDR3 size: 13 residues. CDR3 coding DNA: TGTGCCAGCAGCACGCGAGACCGTCAGCCCCAGCATTTT. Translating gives CASSTRDRQPQHF.

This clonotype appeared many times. CDR3 DNA sequence: TGTGCCAGCAGGCTGACAGGCGGAACCGGGGAGCTGTTTTTT. This translates into CASRLTGGTGELFF. The chain recombines TRBV11-1 with TRBJ2-2; tentatively, D is TRBD1 (6 bases). There are 14 residues in the CDR3. Germline V gives CDR1 SGHAT, CDR2 FQDESV (reference sequence). Trimming stripped 6 bases from V and 5 bases from J, with 13 bases between.

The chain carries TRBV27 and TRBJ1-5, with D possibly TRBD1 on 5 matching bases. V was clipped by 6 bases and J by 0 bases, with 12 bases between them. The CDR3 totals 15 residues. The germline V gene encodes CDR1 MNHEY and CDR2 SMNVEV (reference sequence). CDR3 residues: CASSRDSYSNQPQHF. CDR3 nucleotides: TGTGCCAGCAGCCGGGACTCTTATAGCAATCAGCCCCAGCATTTT.

The CDR3 DNA follows: TGTGCCAGCAGCTCACAGTGTGTGTGCTACACCTTC. It is translated as CASSSQCVCYTF. The chain combines TRBV7-2 with TRBJ1-2; D unresolved. This CDR3 has 12 amino acids. The V end was cut by 4 bases, the J end by 9 bases, with 12 bases between. Germline V gives CDR1 SGHTA, CDR2 FQGNSA.

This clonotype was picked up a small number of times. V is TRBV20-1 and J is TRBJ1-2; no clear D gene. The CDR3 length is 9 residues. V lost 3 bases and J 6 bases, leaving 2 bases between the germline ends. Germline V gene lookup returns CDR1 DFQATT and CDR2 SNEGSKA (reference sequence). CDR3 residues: CSARDGYTF. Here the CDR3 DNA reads TGCAGTGCTAGGGATGGCTACACCTTC.

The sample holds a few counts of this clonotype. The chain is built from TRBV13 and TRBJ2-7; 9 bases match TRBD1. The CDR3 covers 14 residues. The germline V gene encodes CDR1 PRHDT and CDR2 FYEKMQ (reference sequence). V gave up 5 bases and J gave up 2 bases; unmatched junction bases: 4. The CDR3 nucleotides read TGTGCCAGCAGCCCCTGGGACAGGGCCTACGAGCAGTACTTC. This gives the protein CASSPWDRAYEQYF.

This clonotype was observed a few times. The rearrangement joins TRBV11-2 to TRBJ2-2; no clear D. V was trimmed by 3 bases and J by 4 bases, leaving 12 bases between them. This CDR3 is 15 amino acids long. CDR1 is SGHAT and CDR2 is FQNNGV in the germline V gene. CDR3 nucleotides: TGTGCCAGCAGCTTCCGTAGGTCCGGCACCGGGGAGCTGTTTTTT. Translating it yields CASSFRRSGTGELFF.

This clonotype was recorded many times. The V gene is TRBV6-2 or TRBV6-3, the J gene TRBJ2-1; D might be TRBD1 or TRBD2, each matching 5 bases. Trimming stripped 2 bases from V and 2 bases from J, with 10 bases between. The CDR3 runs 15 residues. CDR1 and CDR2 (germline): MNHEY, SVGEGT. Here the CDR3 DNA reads TGTGCCAGCAGTTACATCTGGGGGACCTACAATGAGCAGTTCTTC. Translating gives CASSYIWGTYNEQFF.

This CDR3 reads CSVGGQGPADTQYF. As DNA, the CDR3 is TGCAGCGTTGGAGGACAGGGTCCCGCAGATACGCAGTATTTT. The J gene is TRBJ2-3, the V gene TRBV29-1; TRBD1 agrees at 8 bases. CDR1 SQVTM and CDR2 ANQGSEA come from the germline V gene. The V segment lost 4 bases and the J segment 4 bases; nucleotides outside the gene matches: 7. The CDR3 sequence is 14 residues long.

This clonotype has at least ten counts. The CDR3 loop is CASSILLGLRGAAEQFF. CDR3 sequence (DNA): TGTGCCAGTAGTATCCTCCTTGGTTTGCGGGGGGCGGCGGAGCAGTTCTTC. The V gene is TRBV19, the J gene TRBJ2-1; 8 bases map to TRBD2. The CDR3 covers 17 residues. Trimming removed 3 bases from V and 10 bases from J; junction bases left unmatched: 17. From germline, CDR1 is LNHDA and CDR2 SQIVND (reference sequence).